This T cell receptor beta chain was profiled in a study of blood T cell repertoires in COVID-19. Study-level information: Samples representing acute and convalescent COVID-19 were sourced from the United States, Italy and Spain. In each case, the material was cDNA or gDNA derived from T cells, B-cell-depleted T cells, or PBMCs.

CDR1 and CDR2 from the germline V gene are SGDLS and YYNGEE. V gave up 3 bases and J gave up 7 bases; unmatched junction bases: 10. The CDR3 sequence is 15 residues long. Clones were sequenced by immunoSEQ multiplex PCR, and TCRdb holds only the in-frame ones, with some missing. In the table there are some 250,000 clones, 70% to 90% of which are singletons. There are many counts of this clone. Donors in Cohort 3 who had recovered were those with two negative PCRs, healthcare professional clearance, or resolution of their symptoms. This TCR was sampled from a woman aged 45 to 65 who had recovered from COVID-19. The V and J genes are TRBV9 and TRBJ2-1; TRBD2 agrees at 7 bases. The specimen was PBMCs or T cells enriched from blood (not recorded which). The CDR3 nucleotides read TGTGCCAGCAGCGCTTGGCGGGAGAGGATGAATGAGCAGTTCTTC. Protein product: CASSAWRERMNEQFF. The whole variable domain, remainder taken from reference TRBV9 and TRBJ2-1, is DSGVTQTPKHLITATGQRVTLRCSPRSGDLSVYWYQQSLDQGLQFLIQYYNGEERAKGNILERFSAQQFPDLHSELNLSSLELGDSALYFCASSAWRERMNEQFFGPGTRLTVL.